This T cell receptor beta chain was sequenced for a study of blood T cell repertoires in COVID-19. Study background: The origin of the acute and convalescent COVID-19 samples was the United States, Italy and Spain. PBMCs, B-cell-depleted T cells, or T cells were the source of the cDNA or gDNA that made up the material.

CDR3 length: 15 amino acids. V lost 0 bases to trimming and J lost 4 bases, with 12 bases between them. Germline CDR1 and CDR2: KGHSH and LQKENI. Patients at the Seattle site were enrolled during active infection and followed longitudinally. TCRdb's copy holds only in-frame clones and misses some; the assay was immunoSEQ multiplex PCR. The table includes about 350,000 clones, approximately 87% detected once. The chain carries TRBV18 and TRBJ2-5; D possibly corresponds to TRBD1 (6 bases). Source material: peripheral blood. This receptor was obtained from a woman aged 45-59 years with COVID-19, enrolled during active disease. The CDR3 DNA follows: TGTGCCAGCTCACCACCCCCAGGGGTAGCAGAGACCCAGTACTTC. This translates into CASSPPPGVAETQYF. The full variable domain, in which reference TRBV18 and TRBJ2-5 provide the parts outside the CDR3, is NAGVMQNPRHLVRRRGQEARLRCSPMKGHSHVYWYRQLPEEGLKFMVYLQKENIIDESGMPKERFSAEFPKEGPSILRIQQVVRGDSAAYFCASSPPPGVAETQYFGPGTRLLVL.